The T cell receptor beta chain under discussion was sequenced for a study of blood T cells in healthy people across ages. Combining a sample-barcoded 5' primer with a J-beta primer mix, a second PCR ran for roughly 7 to 12 cycles. One entry per CDR3 protein results from TCRdb running MiXCR on the 5' RACE reads. The table has roughly 1,300,000 distinct CDR3 sequences, around 55% seen once. Germline V lookup: CDR1 SQVTM, CDR2 ANQGSEA. The V and J ends lost 6 bases and 2 bases, in that order; junction bases with no gene match: 7. This CDR3 contains 14 residues. Sequencing was done on a sample of blood. The chain carries TRBV29-1 and TRBJ2-1; TRBD2 matches at 7 bases. The sequence derives from a man aged 18 to 35 in good health. DNA for the CDR3: TGCAGCGTCGGACTAGAGACTACCTACAATGAGCAGTTCTTC. The encoded protein is CSVGLETTYNEQFF.